This T cell receptor (beta chain) was sequenced for a study of T cells after yellow fever vaccination. General study points: Detected again after the booster were most primary-vaccination clones, at nearly 97% CD4 and nearly 90% CD8. Peak timing came faster in the weaker secondary response, day 5 versus 15.

5'RACE template switching generated TCR cDNA, adding a universal primer site and UMIs. TCRdb re-called the 5' RACE reads with MiXCR, one entry per CDR3 protein. There are approximately 580,000 distinct CDR3 sequences in the sample; about 17% occur only once, and 15% to 20% lies in the top ten. Details on this clonotype: Its antigen is undetermined.

V was trimmed by 2 bases and J by 2 bases, leaving 13 bases between them. The V gene's germline CDR1 is MGHRA and CDR2 YSYEKL. This CDR3 has 15 amino acids. The source material was PBMCs, sampled more than 4 days after the first yellow fever vaccination. This chain uses TRBV4-1 with TRBJ2-7, with D maybe TRBD2 (5 bases). The clonotype was recovered from a man aged 18 to 30 who received the YFV17D yellow fever vaccine. The CDR3 here is CASSQRGSGPYEQYF. CDR3 nucleotide sequence: TGCGCCAGCAGCCAAAGAGGGTCCGGGCCCTACGAGCAGTACTTC.